This T cell receptor (beta chain) was recorded in a study of blood T cell repertoires in COVID-19. Turning to the study itself: Samples taken during acute and convalescent COVID-19 were collected in the United States, Italy and Spain.

Per the study methods: Amplification with reference gene primers provided the estimates of nucleated cell counts. Using immunoSEQ multiplex PCR, the repertoire was profiled, and TCRdb retains in-frame clones only, with some absent. That table gives V, J and clone size, and the DNA gave D and trimming. The data hold approximately 50,000 clones, with nearly 90% observed a single time. The germline CDR1 and CDR2 sequences are MDHEN and SYDVKM. The V and J ends lost 5 bases and 1 base respectively, with 15 bases between them. The CDR3 is 15 amino acids. The sequencing sample was made of peripheral blood. The source of this sequence is a man older than 75 with active or convalescent COVID-19. The chain links TRBV28 to TRBJ2-7; D perhaps matches TRBD1 (5 bases). CDR3 amino acids: CASSPTRQSSYEQYF. CDR3 DNA: TGTGCCAGCAGTCCCACCCGACAGTCTTCCTACGAGCAGTACTTC.